The 22 T cell receptor beta chains below all came from one sample that was sequenced in a study of cytomegalovirus exposure and HLA in healthy donors. It was with 60 Vbeta and 13 Jbeta primers that the PCR ran. TCRdb keeps only in-frame clones here, not all; method: immunoSEQ multiplex PCR. This table holds about 190,000 clones, approximately 85% found once. The material sequenced was PBMCs. These receptors were collected from a man aged 18-30 years in good health and CMV-seronegative.

The genes are TRBV15 and TRBJ2-3, with a weak D call TRBD2 (6 bases). Trimming stripped 2 bases from V and 2 bases from J, with 20 bases between. This CDR3 has 18 residues. Germline V CDR1 and CDR2: LNHNV, YYDKDF (reference sequence). The CDR3 nucleotides are TGTGCCACCAGCAGATCCACACTGGGGGGATGGGTCACAGATACGCAGTATTTT. It yields the protein CATSRSTLGGWVTDTQYF.

This sequence joins TRBV18 and TRBJ2-5; the match to TRBD1 covers 11 bases. Losses at the gene ends were 0 bases for V and 8 bases for J; bases not matched to a gene: 2. Per germline, CDR1 KGHSH and CDR2 LQKENI. The CDR3 contains 14 residues. CDR3 region: CASSPPDRGLTQYF. The CDR3 nucleotides read TGTGCCAGCTCACCACCGGACAGGGGGCTAACCCAGTACTTC.

The chain uses TRBV4-1 and TRBJ2-7; D perhaps matches TRBD2 (8 bases). Trimming left V 2 bases short and J 3 bases short, with 20 bases between. Germline V CDR1 and CDR2: MGHRA, YSYEKL. The CDR3 spans 17 residues. The CDR3 DNA reads as TGCGCCAGCAGCCAACCGGGGGGGTCGACAGGGAGCTACGAGCAGTACTTC. Translation gives CASSQPGGSTGSYEQYF.

The V gene is TRBV6-1, the J gene TRBJ1-2; D is perhaps TRBD1 (5 bases). CDR3 length: 14 amino acids. Germline V gene sequence: CDR1 MNHNS, CDR2 SASEGT. V was cut by 1 base and J by 4 bases, with 10 bases left in between. The CDR3 region has the DNA TGTGCCAGCAGTGAAGGGGGTGACAGCTATGGCTACACCTTC. Translation gives CASSEGGDSYGYTF.

The count of this clone is one. The chain employs TRBV2 and TRBJ1-1; 7 bases are shared with TRBD1. The trim removed 3 bases at V and 0 bases at J, leaving 10 bases unmatched. The germline gives CDR1 SNHLY, CDR2 FYNNEI. CDR3 size: 17 residues. CDR3 DNA sequence: TGTGCCAGCAGTGACGAGACAGGGAATCTTCTGAACACTGAAGCTTTCTTT. Its protein is CASSDETGNLLNTEAFF.

The chain couples TRBV5-1 to TRBJ2-7; 7 bases are a match to TRBD1. V lost 0 bases to trimming and J lost 5 bases; unmatched junction nucleotides: 11. The germline gives CDR1 SGHRS, CDR2 YFSETQ. CDR3 length equals 16 residues. This CDR3 reads CASSLDLTGAGHEQYF. The CDR3 region has the DNA TGCGCCAGCAGCTTGGACCTAACAGGGGCAGGCCACGAGCAGTACTTC.

This chain links TRBV27 with TRBJ2-1; no reliable D call. The CDR3 has 12 residues. Germline CDR1 reads MNHEY; CDR2 reads SMNVEV (reference sequence). V was shortened by 6 bases and J by 5 bases, with 8 bases between the two germline ends. The CDR3 nucleotides read TGTGCCAGCAGGTTACGCGACAATGAGCAGTTCTTC. As protein: CASRLRDNEQFF.

V and J are TRBV27 and TRBJ2-1, with a tentative D call TRBD2 (6 bases). This CDR3 has 16 amino acids. CDR1 is MNHEY and CDR2 is SMNVEV in the germline V gene (reference sequence). The V gene lost 9 bases and the J gene lost 0 bases, with 18 bases spanning the gap. CDR3 protein: CASIPYPGASYNEQFF. CDR3 in DNA: TGTGCCAGTATACCCTACCCGGGAGCCTCCTACAATGAGCAGTTCTTC.

This rearrangement joins TRBV10-2 to TRBJ2-2, with D uncertain. The CDR3 is made up of 15 amino acids. Between the trimmed V and J ends, which lost 3 bases and 6 bases, there was a span of 14 bases. Germline V gene lookup returns CDR1 WSHSY and CDR2 SAAADI. The CDR3 DNA is TGCGCCAGCAGTGATCACGGAGCGTCCCCCGGGGAGCTGTTTTTT. Protein product: CASSDHGASPGELFF.

J is TRBJ2-5 and V is TRBV7-8; a possible D gene is TRBD2 (6 bases). In germline, CDR1 is SGHVS, CDR2 FQNEAQ. The V end was cut by 5 bases, the J end by 5 bases, with 12 bases between. The CDR3 has 13 amino acids. The CDR3 is CASSPPGGETQYF. The CDR3 coding sequence is TGTGCCAGCAGCCCTCCTGGGGGGGAGACCCAGTACTTC.

This chain joins TRBV6-1 and TRBJ1-5; 9 bases are shared with TRBD1. The J segment lost 6 bases and the V segment lost 6 bases, leaving 9 bases of the junction unmatched. Germline CDR1 is MNHNS and CDR2 is SASEGT. The CDR3 runs 15 residues. The CDR3 reads CASRSTGGMGQPQHF. The CDR3, as DNA: TGTGCCAGCAGATCTACAGGGGGCATGGGTCAGCCCCAGCATTTT.

This chain uses TRBV5-6 with TRBJ2-3, with D maybe TRBD1 (5 bases). The CDR3 totals 15 residues. V gave up 1 base and J gave up 3 bases, with 12 bases separating them. Germline V gene data show CDR1 as SGHDT and CDR2 as YYEEEE. CDR3 protein: CASSLFQGSTDTQYF. The DNA for the CDR3 is TGTGCCAGCAGCTTGTTTCAGGGATCAACAGATACGCAGTATTTT. Full variable domain (rest looked up from reference TRBV5-6 and TRBJ2-3): DAGVTQSPTHLIKTRGQQVTLRCSPKSGHDTVSWYQQALGQGPQFIFQYYEEEERQRGNFPDRFSGHQFPNYSSELNVNALLLGDSALYLCASSLFQGSTDTQYFGPGTRLTVL.

This chain uses TRBV14 with TRBJ2-1; D is ambiguous. The germline V gene has CDR1 SGHDN and CDR2 FVKESK. Trimming removed 2 bases from V and 0 bases from J, with 5 bases in between. The CDR3 extends over 14 amino acids. Here the CDR3 DNA reads TGTGCCAGCAGCCAATCGAGCTCCTACAATGAGCAGTTCTTC. Its protein product is CASSQSSSYNEQFF.

The V gene is TRBV14, the J gene TRBJ2-2; D call uncertain. The CDR3 has 16 amino acids. Germline CDR1 SGHDN, CDR2 FVKESK. Trimming took 4 bases from V and 1 from J, leaving 13 bases between them. The CDR3 protein is CASSPEAGLNTGELFF. The DNA for the CDR3 is TGTGCCAGCAGCCCAGAAGCAGGCCTGAACACCGGGGAGCTGTTTTTT.

The chain recombines TRBV6-1 with TRBJ2-7; D may be TRBD1 (6 bases). The V end lost 6 bases, the J end lost 3 bases, and 9 bases lay between the germline ends. The germline CDR1 and CDR2 sequences are MNHNS and SASEGT. This CDR3 has 12 residues. CDR3 region: CASRGDNYEQYF. The CDR3 bases are TGTGCCAGCAGAGGGGACAACTACGAGCAGTACTTC.

This clone has a single count. V usage is TRBV25-1 and J usage is TRBJ2-7; D remains unclear. The germline V and J ends were trimmed by 5 bases and 6 bases, with 20 bases remaining between them. CDR1 and CDR2 from the germline V gene are MGHDK and SYGVNS. The length of the CDR3 is 15 residues. This chain's CDR3 is CASSLSVTPLAEQYF. The CDR3 DNA reads TGTGCCAGCAGTTTATCCGTAACACCTCTTGCCGAGCAGTACTTC.

The chain recombines TRBV18 with TRBJ1-1; D uncertain. This CDR3 is 13 amino acids long. The germline V gene encodes CDR1 KGHSH and CDR2 LQKENI. V lost 6 bases and J lost 4, with 12 bases in between. The CDR3 sequence is CASSSRGSTEAFF. CDR3 DNA sequence: TGTGCCAGCTCCTCCCGAGGATCCACTGAAGCTTTCTTT. Full variable domain (rest looked up from reference TRBV18 and TRBJ1-1): NAGVMQNPRHLVRRRGQEARLRCSPMKGHSHVYWYRQLPEEGLKFMVYLQKENIIDESGMPKERFSAEFPKEGPSILRIQQVVRGDSAAYFCASSSRGSTEAFFGQGTRLTVV.

The CDR3 protein is CASSPASGSSYNEQFF. CDR3 bases: TGTGCCAGCAGCCCAGCTAGCGGGAGCTCCTACAATGAGCAGTTCTTC. The chain recombines TRBV9 with TRBJ2-1; 10 bases line up with TRBD2. Germline lookup yields CDR1 SGDLS and CDR2 YYNGEE. After removal of 4 bases from V and 0 bases from J, the junction contained 4 bases not matched to a gene. The CDR3 is made up of 16 amino acids.

The chain recombines TRBV11-2 with TRBJ1-5; D is possibly TRBD1 (5 bases). This CDR3 has 15 residues. The germline V gene has CDR1 SGHAT and CDR2 FQNNGV. V lost 2 bases and J lost 4, with 12 bases in between. Here the CDR3 reads CASSLQGRGNQPQHF. The CDR3 nucleotides read TGTGCCAGCAGCTTACAGGGAAGGGGTAATCAGCCCCAGCATTTT.

V and J are TRBV6-5 and TRBJ2-3; perhaps TRBD2 as D (6 bases). V lost 5 bases and J lost 7, with 19 bases in between. The CDR3 loop spans 15 amino acids. Germline values: CDR1 MNHEY, CDR2 SVGAGI. The DNA for the CDR3 is TGTGCCAGCAGTAGCAGCGGGCCGACTCCATATACGCAGTATTTT. Residues: CASSSSGPTPYTQYF.

The chain recombines TRBV9 with TRBJ2-7; no reliable D call. The ends were cut back, 0 bases at V and 2 bases at J, with 12 bases in the middle. The CDR3 contains 15 residues. Germline CDR1 reads SGDLS; CDR2 reads YYNGEE. CDR3 DNA sequence: TGTGCCAGCAGCGTAGATGCGCGTGAGACCTACGAGCAGTACTTC. Protein sequence: CASSVDARETYEQYF.

The chain employs TRBV29-1 and TRBJ2-7; TRBD1 aligns across 9 bases. CDR1 is SQVTM, CDR2 ANQGSEA, per germline. CDR3 length: 13 residues. The V and J ends lost 7 bases and 1 base, in that order; junction bases with no gene match: 5. The CDR3 DNA is TGCAGCGCCCTAGGGACAGGGTCCTACGAGCAGTACTTC. Its translation: CSALGTGSYEQYF.